These 12 T cell receptor beta chains were sequenced from one sample in a study of Ad26.COV2.S vaccination and SARS-CoV-2 variants. Data came from immunoSEQ multiplex PCR; TCRdb stores just in-frame clones and leaves some out. The sample records 430,000 or so clones, approximately 89% being singletons. Sample treatment: around 19 received Ad26.COV2.S at low or high dose, single or two shots; roughly five received placebo; per-sample allocation not given. Following the first vaccine or placebo injection, samples were taken on day 63. The sample consisted of peripheral blood, taken in a trial of Ad26.COV2.S vaccine versus placebo. Receptors were obtained from a person between 18 and 65 years old who received the Ad26.COV2.S COVID-19 vaccine or a placebo.

The chain combines TRBV29-1 with TRBJ1-6; 7 nucleotides align to TRBD1. The CDR3 totals 13 residues. V shed 4 bases, J shed 10 bases, and the junction held 7 bases outside the gene matches. CDR1 is SQVTM and CDR2 is ANQGSEA in the germline V gene. In DNA form, the CDR3 reads TGCAGCGTTGCTTTCACAGGGGAATCACCCCTCCACTTT. Translation gives CSVAFTGESPLHF.

This clone was counted between two and nine times. The chain employs TRBV7-8 and TRBJ2-7; D gene uncertain. The CDR3 spans 13 residues. Germline V gene sequence: CDR1 SGHVS, CDR2 FQNEAQ. Trimming stripped 1 base from V and 1 base from J, with 5 bases between. The DNA of the CDR3 is TGTGCCAGCAGCTTAGTGGAATCCTACGAGCAGTACTTC. As protein: CASSLVESYEQYF.

In this sample, this clone turned up a few times. The chain joins TRBV7-8 to TRBJ1-1; D unresolved. V lost 2 bases and J lost 0, with 10 bases in between. Looked up from germline, CDR1 is SGHVS and CDR2 is FQNEAQ. The CDR3 sequence is 15 residues long. The CDR3 bases are TGTGCCAGCAGCTTATCGATGGGGATGAACACTGAAGCTTTCTTT. Translation gives CASSLSMGMNTEAFF.

The rearrangement joins TRBV5-1 to TRBJ2-2, with D unclear. Trimming took 0 bases from V and 7 from J, leaving 7 bases between them. This CDR3 comprises 13 residues. Per the germline V gene, CDR1 is SGHRS and CDR2 is YFSETQ. CDR3 amino acids: CASSLAPGGELFF. The CDR3 coding sequence is TGCGCCAGCAGCTTGGCTCCGGGCGGGGAGCTGTTTTTT.

V and J are TRBV6-6 and TRBJ1-1; D not resolved. CDR3 length: 12 residues. Trimming left V 6 bases short and J 12 bases short, with 17 bases between. Germline CDR1 and CDR2: MNHNY and SVGAGI (reference sequence). The CDR3 bases are TGTGCCAGCAGCTCCTTCCCCGAAGTTACTTTCTTT. This codes for CASSSFPEVTFF.

V is TRBV5-1 and J is TRBJ2-1, with D perhaps matching TRBD1 (5 bases). V was clipped by 1 base and J by 4 bases, with 15 bases between them. The CDR3 consists of 16 residues. Germline V gene lookup returns CDR1 SGHRS and CDR2 YFSETQ. CDR3 region: CASSLKHRLLYNEQFF. CDR3 coding DNA: TGCGCCAGCAGCTTGAAGCACAGGCTGCTGTACAATGAGCAGTTCTTC.

This clone showed up just once. The gene calls are TRBV28 and TRBJ2-7; D may be TRBD2 (6 bases). The V gene's germline CDR1 is MDHEN and CDR2 SYDVKM. This CDR3 has 14 amino acids. The V and J ends lost 2 bases and 0 bases respectively, with 8 bases between them. CDR3 sequence: CASSLGGDSYEQYF. CDR3 nucleotides: TGTGCCAGCAGTTTAGGAGGGGACTCCTACGAGCAGTACTTC.

Only a few counts were recorded for this clone. Additional DNA sequences in this sample encode the identical CDR3. The rearrangement uses TRBV6-5 and TRBJ1-2; D is undetermined. The CDR3 covers 13 residues. Germline assignment: CDR1 MNHEY and CDR2 SVGAGI. V dropped 2 bases and J dropped 2 bases, with 6 bases sitting between them. CDR3 protein: CASSYDRNYGYTF. For the CDR3, the DNA is TGTGCCAGCAGTTACGATCGGAACTATGGCTACACCTTC.

This clone was seen ten or more times. This chain links TRBV6-2 or TRBV6-3 with TRBJ1-5, with 8 nucleotides matching TRBD1. The CDR3 consists of 14 residues. Germline CDR1 and CDR2: MNHEY and SVGEGT. With 4 bases clipped from V and 7 bases from J, the junction kept 6 bases outside the gene matches. The CDR3, as DNA: TGTGCCAGCAGTTGGACAGGGACTGAGCAGCCCCAGCATTTT. The encoded protein is CASSWTGTEQPQHF.

The CDR3 DNA reads as TGTGCCAGCAGCTCCACTAGAGAGAATGAGCAGTTCTTC. Protein product: CASSSTRENEQFF. The genes are TRBV7-2 and TRBJ2-1; D possibly corresponds to TRBD2 (5 bases). CDR1 is SGHTA and CDR2 is FQGNSA in the germline V gene. This CDR3 has 13 amino acids. V was cut by 4 bases and J by 7 bases, with 11 bases left in between.

The chain is built from TRBV29-1 and TRBJ1-4, with D uncertain. This CDR3 contains 14 residues. V lost 2 bases to trimming and J lost 7 bases, with 14 bases between them. CDR1 SQVTM and CDR2 ANQGSEA come from the germline V gene. CDR3 DNA sequence: TGCAGCGTTGAATCGGGTTACAAAAGTGAAAAACTGTTTTTT. This codes for CSVESGYKSEKLFF.

The V call is TRBV3-1 (or the pseudogene TRBV3-2), the J call TRBJ2-2; TRBD2 matches 8 bases. This CDR3 has 14 residues. CDR1 is LGHDT, CDR2 YNNKEL, per germline (reference sequence). V was pared by 1 base and J by 6 bases, with 1 base of the junction left unmatched. The CDR3 here is CASSQVGLAGELFF. The CDR3 coding sequence is TGTGCCAGCAGCCAAGTGGGACTAGCCGGGGAGCTGTTTTTT.